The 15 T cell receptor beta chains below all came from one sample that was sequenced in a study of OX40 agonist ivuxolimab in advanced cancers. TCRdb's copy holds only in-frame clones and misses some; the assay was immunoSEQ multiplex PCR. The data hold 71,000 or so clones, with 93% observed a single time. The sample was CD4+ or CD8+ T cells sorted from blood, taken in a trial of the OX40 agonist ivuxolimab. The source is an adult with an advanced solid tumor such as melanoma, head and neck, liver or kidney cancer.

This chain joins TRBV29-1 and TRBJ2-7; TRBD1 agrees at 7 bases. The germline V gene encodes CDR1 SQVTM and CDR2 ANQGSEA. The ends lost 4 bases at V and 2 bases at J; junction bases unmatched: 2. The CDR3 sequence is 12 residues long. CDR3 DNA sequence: TGCAGCGTTGCGACAGGGACCTACGAGCAGTACTTC. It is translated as CSVATGTYEQYF.

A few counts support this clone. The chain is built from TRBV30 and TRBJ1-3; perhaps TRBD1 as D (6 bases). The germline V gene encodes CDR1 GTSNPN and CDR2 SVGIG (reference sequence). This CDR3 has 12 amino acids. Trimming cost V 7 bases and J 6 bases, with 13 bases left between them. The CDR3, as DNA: TGTGCCTCTCGGACAGCCCAAAACACCATATATTTT. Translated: CASRTAQNTIYF. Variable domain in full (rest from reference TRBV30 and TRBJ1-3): SQTIHQWPATLVQPVGSPLSLECTVEGTSNPNLYWYRQAAGRGLQLLFYSVGIGQISSEVPQNLSASRPQDRQFILSSKKLLLSDSGFYLCASRTAQNTIYFGEGSWLTVV.

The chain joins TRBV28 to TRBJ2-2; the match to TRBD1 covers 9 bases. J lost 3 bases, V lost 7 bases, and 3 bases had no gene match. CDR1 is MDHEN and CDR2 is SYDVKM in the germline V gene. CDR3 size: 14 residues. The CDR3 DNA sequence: TGTGCCAGCAAAGGACAGGGGTACACCGGGGAGCTGTTTTTT. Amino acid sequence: CASKGQGYTGELFF.

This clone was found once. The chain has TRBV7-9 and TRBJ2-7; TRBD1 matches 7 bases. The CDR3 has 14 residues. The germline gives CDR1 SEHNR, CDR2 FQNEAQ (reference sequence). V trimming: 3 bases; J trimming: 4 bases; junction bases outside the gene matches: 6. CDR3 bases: TGTGCCAGCAGCTTTCGGGACAGAGAATACGAGCAGTACTTC. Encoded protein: CASSFRDREYEQYF.

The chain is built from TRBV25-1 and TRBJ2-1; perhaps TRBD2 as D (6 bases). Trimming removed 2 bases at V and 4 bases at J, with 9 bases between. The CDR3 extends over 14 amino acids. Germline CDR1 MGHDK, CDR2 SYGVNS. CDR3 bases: TGTGCCAGCAGTGAAGCGGGGCCGTACAATGAGCAGTTCTTC. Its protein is CASSEAGPYNEQFF.

The CDR3 protein is CASSFRVPGSSYEQYF. CDR3 DNA: TGTGCCAGCAGTTTTCGGGTCCCGGGAAGCTCCTACGAGCAGTACTTC. The V gene is TRBV27, the J gene TRBJ2-7; tentatively, D is TRBD2 (5 bases). The CDR3 runs 16 residues. Looked up from germline, CDR1 is MNHEY and CDR2 is SMNVEV (reference sequence). Trimming took 3 bases from V and 0 from J, leaving 15 bases between them.

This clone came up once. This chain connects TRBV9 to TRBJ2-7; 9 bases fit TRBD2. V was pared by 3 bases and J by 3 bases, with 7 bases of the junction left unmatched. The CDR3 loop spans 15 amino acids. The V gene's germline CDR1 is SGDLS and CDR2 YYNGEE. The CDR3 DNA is TGTGCCAGCAGCGATGCTAGCGGGATGAACTACGAGCAGTACTTC. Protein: CASSDASGMNYEQYF.

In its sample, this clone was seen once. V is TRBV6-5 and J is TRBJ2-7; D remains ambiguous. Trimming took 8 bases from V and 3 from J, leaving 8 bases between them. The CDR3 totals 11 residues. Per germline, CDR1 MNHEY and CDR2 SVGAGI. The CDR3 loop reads CASRTSYEQYF. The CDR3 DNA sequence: TGTGCCAGCCGGACCAGCTACGAGCAGTACTTC.

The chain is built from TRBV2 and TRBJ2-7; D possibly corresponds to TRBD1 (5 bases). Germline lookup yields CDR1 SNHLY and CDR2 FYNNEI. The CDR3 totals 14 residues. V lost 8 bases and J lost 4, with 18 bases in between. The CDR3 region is CASCETPGAYEQYF. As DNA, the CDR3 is TGTGCCAGCTGCGAGACCCCTGGGGCTTACGAGCAGTACTTC.

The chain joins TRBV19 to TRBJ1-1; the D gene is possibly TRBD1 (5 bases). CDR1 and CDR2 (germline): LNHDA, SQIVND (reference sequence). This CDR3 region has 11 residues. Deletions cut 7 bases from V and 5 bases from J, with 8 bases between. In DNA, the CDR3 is TGTGCCAGTATCTGGGGGACTGAAGCTTTCTTT. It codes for CASIWGTEAFF.

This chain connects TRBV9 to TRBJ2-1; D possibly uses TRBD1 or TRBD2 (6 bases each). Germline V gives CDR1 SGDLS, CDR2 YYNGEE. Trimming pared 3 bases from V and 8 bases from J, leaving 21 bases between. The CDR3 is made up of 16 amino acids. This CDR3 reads CASSAGASSRVDEQFF. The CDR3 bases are TGTGCCAGCAGCGCGGGGGCTAGCTCGAGGGTGGATGAGCAGTTCTTC.

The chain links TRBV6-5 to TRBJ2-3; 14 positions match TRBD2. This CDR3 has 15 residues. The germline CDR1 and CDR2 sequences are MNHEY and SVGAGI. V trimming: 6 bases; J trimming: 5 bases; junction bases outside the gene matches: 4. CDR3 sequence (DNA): TGTGCCAGCAGCCGGACTAGCGGGGGGAGAGATACGCAGTATTTT. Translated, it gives CASSRTSGGRDTQYF.

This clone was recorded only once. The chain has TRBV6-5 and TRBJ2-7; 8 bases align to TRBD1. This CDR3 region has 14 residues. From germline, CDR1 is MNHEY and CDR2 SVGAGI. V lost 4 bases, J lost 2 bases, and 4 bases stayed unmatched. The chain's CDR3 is CASSSTGATYEQYF. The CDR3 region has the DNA TGTGCCAGCAGTTCGACAGGGGCCACCTACGAGCAGTACTTC.

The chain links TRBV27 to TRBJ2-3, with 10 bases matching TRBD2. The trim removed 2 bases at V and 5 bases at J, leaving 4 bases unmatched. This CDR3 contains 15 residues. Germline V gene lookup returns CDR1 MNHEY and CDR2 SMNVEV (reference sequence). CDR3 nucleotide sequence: TGTGCCAGCAGTTTACTAGCGGGAGCCAAAGATACGCAGTATTTT. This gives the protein CASSLLAGAKDTQYF.

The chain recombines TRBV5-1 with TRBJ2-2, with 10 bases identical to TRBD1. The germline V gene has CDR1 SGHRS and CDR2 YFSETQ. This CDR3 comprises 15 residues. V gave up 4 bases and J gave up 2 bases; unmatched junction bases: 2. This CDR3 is CASSGTGVNTGELFF. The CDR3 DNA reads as TGCGCCAGCAGCGGGACAGGGGTTAACACCGGGGAGCTGTTTTTT.